This record covers a single T cell receptor (beta chain). Its antigen is unidentified. This sample was included in a study of T cell responses to AZD1222 COVID-19 vaccine. Germline loops: CDR1 SNHLY, CDR2 FYNNEI. The junction had 6 bases not matched to a gene; V was cut back by 4 bases and J by 2 bases. The CDR3 runs to 15 residues. Profiled with immunoSEQ multiplex PCR; TCRdb holds only in-frame clones, not every one. The table includes tens of thousands of clones, 88% detected once. Study-wide findings and caveats: Samples come after the peak T cell response, not at day 14. Clonal diversity may have been underestimated in mostly white British donors. Nearly half of the spike-specific TCRs reportedly recognize variant regions that carry no mutations.

The rearrangement joins TRBV2 to TRBJ1-2; 8 nucleotides align to TRBD1. This clonotype originated in an adult in good health. The sample here was peripheral blood, taken on day 0 of AZD1222 vaccination. CDR3 in amino acids: CASSVGQGPNYGYTF. Written as DNA, the CDR3 is TGTGCCAGCAGTGTCGGACAGGGACCAAACTATGGCTACACCTTC.